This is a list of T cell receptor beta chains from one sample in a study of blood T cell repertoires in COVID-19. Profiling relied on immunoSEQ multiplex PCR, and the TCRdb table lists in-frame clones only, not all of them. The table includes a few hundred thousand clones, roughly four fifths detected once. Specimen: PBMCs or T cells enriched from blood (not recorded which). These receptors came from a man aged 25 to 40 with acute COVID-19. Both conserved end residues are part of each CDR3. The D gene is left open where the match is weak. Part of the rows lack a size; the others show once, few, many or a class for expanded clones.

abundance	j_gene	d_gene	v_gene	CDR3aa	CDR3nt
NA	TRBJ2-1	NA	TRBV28	CASRDSGRPYNEQFF	TGTGCCAGCAGGGACTCGGGGAGGCCCTACAATGAGCAGTTCTTC
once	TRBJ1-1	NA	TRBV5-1	CASSSGARLINVAEAFF	TGTGCCAGCAGCTCTGGGGCACGGTTAATTAATGTCGCTGAAGCTTTCTTT
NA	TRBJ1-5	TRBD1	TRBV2	CASRLTGGAPQPQHF	TGTGCCAGCAGGTTGACAGGGGGCGCGCCCCAGCCCCAGCATTTT
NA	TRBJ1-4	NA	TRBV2	CASSGRGGLQKLFF	TGTGCCAGCAGTGGACGGGGTGGCCTTCAAAAACTGTTTTTT
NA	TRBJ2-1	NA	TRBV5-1	CASSLVLDEQFF	TGCGCCAGCAGCTTGGTACTCGATGAGCAGTTCTTC
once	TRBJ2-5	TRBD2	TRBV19	CASSREPGLAASQETQYF	TGTGCCAGTAGTAGGGAACCGGGACTAGCGGCTTCTCAAGAGACCCAGTACTTC
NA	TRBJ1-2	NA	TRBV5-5	CASSLVIGYTDYGYTF	TGTGCCAGCAGCTTGGTTATCGGGTATACGGACTATGGCTACACCTTC
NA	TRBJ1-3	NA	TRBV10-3	CAISQSRLVGNTIYF	TGTGCCATCAGTCAAAGCCGCCTGGTCGGAAACACCATATATTTT
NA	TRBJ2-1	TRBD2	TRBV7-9	CASSGLAGDLYNEQFF	TGTGCCAGCAGCGGACTAGCGGGAGATCTGTACAATGAGCAGTTCTTC
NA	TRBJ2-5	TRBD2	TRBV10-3	CAIRGSGGYQETQYF	TGTGCCATCAGAGGCAGCGGGGGGTACCAAGAGACCCAGTACTTC
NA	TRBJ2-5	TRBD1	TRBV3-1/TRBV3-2	CASSQETGGLGETQYF	TGTGCCAGCAGCCAAGAAACAGGGGGCTTGGGGGAGACCCAGTACTTC
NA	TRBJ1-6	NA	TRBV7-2	CASSPQDYNSPLHF	TGTGCCAGCAGCCCTCAGGACTATAATTCACCCCTCCACTTT
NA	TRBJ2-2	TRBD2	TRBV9	CASSVAAGGPIGELFF	TGTGCCAGCAGCGTAGCGGCGGGAGGGCCTATCGGGGAGCTGTTTTTT
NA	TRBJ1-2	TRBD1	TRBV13	CASARTGTSYTF	TGTGCCAGCGCAAGGACAGGGACGAGCTACACCTTC
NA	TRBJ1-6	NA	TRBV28	CASSFYRNRDNSPLHF	TGTGCCAGCAGTTTCTACAGGAACAGGGATAATTCACCCCTCCACTTT
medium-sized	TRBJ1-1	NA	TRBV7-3	CASSLRAEAFF	TGTGCCAGCAGCTTAAGGGCAGAAGCTTTCTTT
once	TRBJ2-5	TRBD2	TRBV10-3	CAISTSGGRLETQYF	TGTGCCATCAGCACTAGCGGGGGGAGGCTGGAGACCCAGTACTTC
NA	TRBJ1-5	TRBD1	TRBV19	CASSPGGPDPQHF	TGTGCCAGTAGCCCAGGGGGCCCCGATCCTCAGCATTTT
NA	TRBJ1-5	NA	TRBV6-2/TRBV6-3	CASSSGYSNQPQHF	TGTGCCAGCAGTTCCGGGTACAGCAATCAGCCCCAGCATTTT
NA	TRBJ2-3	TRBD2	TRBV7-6	CASSLEASGLTDTQYF	TGTGCCAGCAGCTTAGAGGCTAGCGGCCTGACAGATACGCAGTATTTT
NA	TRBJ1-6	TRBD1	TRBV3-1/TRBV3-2	CASSQGQGHSPLHF	TGTGCCAGCAGCCAAGGACAGGGGCATTCACCCCTCCACTTT
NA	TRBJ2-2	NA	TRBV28	CASIPRSGELFF	TGTGCCAGCATACCCCGGTCCGGGGAGCTGTTTTTT
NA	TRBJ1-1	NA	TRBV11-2	CASSLARGSSEAFF	TGTGCCAGCAGCTTAGCCAGGGGTTCCTCGGAAGCTTTCTTT
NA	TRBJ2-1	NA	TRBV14	CASSQDARAYNEQFF	TGTGCCAGCAGCCAAGATGCGCGGGCTTACAATGAGCAGTTCTTC
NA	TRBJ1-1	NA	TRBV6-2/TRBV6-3	CASSHTLTGTNTEAFF	TGTGCCAGCAGTCACACCCTCACAGGGACGAACACTGAAGCTTTCTTT
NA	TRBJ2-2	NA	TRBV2	CASGAGSNTGELFF	TGTGCCAGTGGGGCAGGTTCGAACACCGGGGAGCTGTTTTTT
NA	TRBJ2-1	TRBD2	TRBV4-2	CASSPRTSGGRGNEQFF	TGTGCCAGCAGCCCCCGGACTAGCGGGGGGAGGGGTAATGAGCAGTTCTTC
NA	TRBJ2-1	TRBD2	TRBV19	CASRPRGGNEQFF	TGTGCCAGCCGACCCCGCGGGGGCAATGAGCAGTTCTTC
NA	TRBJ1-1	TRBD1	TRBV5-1	CASRQGGTEAFF	TGTGCCAGCAGACAGGGGGGCACTGAAGCTTTCTTT
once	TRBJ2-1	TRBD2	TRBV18	CASSLRTSGYNEQFF	TGTGCCAGCTCACTCCGGACTAGCGGATACAATGAGCAGTTCTTC
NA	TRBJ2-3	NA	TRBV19	CASSIAGGTDTQYF	TGTGCCAGTAGTATAGCCGGGGGCACAGATACGCAGTATTTT
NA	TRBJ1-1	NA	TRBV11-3	CASRPTPGTEAFF	TGTGCCAGCCGCCCCACCCCGGGGACTGAAGCTTTCTTT
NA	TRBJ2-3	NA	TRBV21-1	CASSKAGGTQYF	TGTGCCAGCAGCAAAGCCGGCGGTACGCAGTATTTT
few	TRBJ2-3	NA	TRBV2	CASSPGRHSTDTQYF	TGTGCCAGCAGTCCAGGTAGACACAGCACAGATACGCAGTATTTT
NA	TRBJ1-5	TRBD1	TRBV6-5	CASSRDRNQPQHF	TGTGCCAGCAGCAGGGACAGGAATCAGCCCCAGCATTTT
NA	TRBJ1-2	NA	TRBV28	CASSSHYGYTF	TGTGCCAGCAGTTCACATTATGGCTACACCTTC
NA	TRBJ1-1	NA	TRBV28	CASSAWGPTEAFF	TGTGCCAGCAGTGCTTGGGGGCCCACTGAAGCTTTCTTT
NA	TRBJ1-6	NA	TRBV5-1	CASSLEQGRGSPLHF	TGTGCCAGCAGCTTGGAACAGGGTAGAGGTTCACCCCTCCACTTT
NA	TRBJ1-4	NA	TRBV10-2	CASSEEASNEKLFF	TGCGCCAGCAGTGAGGAGGCCTCCAATGAAAAACTGTTTTTT
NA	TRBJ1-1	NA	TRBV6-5	CASSSFSTMNTEAFF	TGTGCCAGCAGTTCCTTCAGTACCATGAACACTGAAGCTTTCTTT
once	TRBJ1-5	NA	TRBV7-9	CASSHTNQPQHF	TGTGCCAGCAGTCATACTAATCAGCCCCAGCATTTT
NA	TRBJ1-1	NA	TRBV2	CASSGTGLGNTEAFF	TGTGCCAGCAGTGGCACAGGGTTGGGGAACACTGAAGCTTTCTTT
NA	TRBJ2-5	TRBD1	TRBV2	CASSSRTGQGETQYF	TGTGCCAGCAGTTCACGGACAGGGCAAGGAGAGACCCAGTACTTC
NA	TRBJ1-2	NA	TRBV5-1	CASSLGSLYGYTF	TGCGCCAGCAGCTTGGGCAGTCTCTATGGCTACACCTTC
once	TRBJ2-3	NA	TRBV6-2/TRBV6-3	CASSYWRGRTDTQYF	TGTGCCAGCAGTTATTGGAGGGGACGAACAGATACGCAGTATTTT
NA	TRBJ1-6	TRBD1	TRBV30	CAWGQGPRSPLHF	TGTGCCTGGGGACAGGGCCCTCGATCACCCCTCCACTTT